The clone carrying this TCR beta chain has a count of ten or more. Its specificity is unknown. The CDR3 is 10 amino acids. CDR1 and CDR2 from the germline V gene are SNHLY and FYNNEI. V was trimmed by 3 bases and J by 9 bases, leaving 3 bases between them. This sample stems from a study of neurological immune-mediated disorders. Findings and caveats of the study: No sharing of CDR3 amino acid sequences was observed among expanded clones across subjects, suggesting private repertoires in all groups. One related-CDR3 cluster, found by phylogenetic grouping, held repertoires of 18 of 34 multiple sclerosis patients and is a possible signature.

TCRdb re-called the 5' RACE reads with MiXCR, one entry per CDR3 protein. Here the sample spans 55,000 to 75,000 distinct CDR3 sequences, about 2.5% being singletons. V and J are TRBV2 and TRBJ2-1; D is unclear. The TCR was taken from a man aged 50 or older with multiple sclerosis. The sequenced sample was PBMCs. CDR3 loop: CASSEIEQFF. The CDR3 coding sequence is TGTGCCAGCAGTGAGATTGAGCAGTTCTTC.